Here is one T cell receptor (beta chain) with its context. The CDR3 runs to 12 residues. The V gene lost 3 bases and the J gene lost 2 bases, with 6 bases spanning the gap. CDR1 is SGHDT, CDR2 YYEEEE, per germline. Per the original data handling: Amplification of reference gene primers provided the estimated nucleated cell counts. Clones were sequenced by immunoSEQ multiplex PCR, and TCRdb holds only the in-frame ones, with some missing. Clone size and the V and J calls come from that table; the DNA yielded D and trimming. The sample gives more than 95,000 clones, roughly 87% of which show up once; roughly 4.5% is in the top ten. The data derive from a study of blood T cell repertoires in COVID-19. Study details: Samples taken during acute and convalescent COVID-19 were collected in the United States, Italy and Spain. Sources were T cells, B-cell-depleted T cells, or PBMCs; the material itself was cDNA or gDNA.

V gene TRBV5-6 combines with J gene TRBJ2-7; D gene ambiguous. This TCR was sampled from a man in his fifties with acute or convalescent COVID-19. The sequenced sample was peripheral blood. This CDR3 reads CASSSNPYEQYF. CDR3 sequence (DNA): TGTGCCAGCAGCTCCAATCCCTACGAGCAGTACTTC.